Listed below are T cell receptor beta chains from one sample, sequenced in a study of T cell changes during pregnancy in multiple sclerosis. TCRdb keeps only in-frame clones here, not all; method: immunoSEQ multiplex PCR. This table has about 38,000 clones, around 92% appearing once. The source material was CD8+ T cells from peripheral blood mononuclear cells, sampled after pregnancy. Source of these receptors: a female donor with multiple sclerosis, enrolled in a pregnancy study. Both conserved end residues are part of each CDR3. Each record gives: J gene, V gene, D gene, clone size, CDR3 protein, CDR3 DNA. The D gene is left open where the match is weak. Some rows mark clone size as missing; the rest say once, few, many or name a class of expanded clone.

J gene: TRBJ2-7; V gene: TRBV27; D gene: TRBD1; clone size: NA; CDR3 protein: CASSFSGQGYEQYF; CDR3 DNA: TGTGCCAGCAGTTTTTCAGGACAGGGTTACGAGCAGTACTTC
J gene: TRBJ2-7; V gene: TRBV23-1; D gene: NA; clone size: medium-sized; CDR3 protein: CASSLGYEQYF; CDR3 DNA: TGCGCCAGCAGCCTCGGCTACGAGCAGTACTTC
J gene: TRBJ1-1; V gene: TRBV5-1; D gene: NA; clone size: NA; CDR3 protein: CASSLAGISTEAFF; CDR3 DNA: TGCGCCAGCAGCTTGGCGGGGATTAGCACTGAAGCTTTCTTT
J gene: TRBJ2-7; V gene: TRBV6-1; D gene: TRBD1; clone size: NA; CDR3 protein: CASSPRTGKSYEQYF; CDR3 DNA: TGTGCCAGCAGCCCTAGGACAGGGAAAAGCTACGAGCAGTACTTC
J gene: TRBJ1-2; V gene: TRBV5-1; D gene: NA; clone size: NA; CDR3 protein: CASRDPTDTYGYTF; CDR3 DNA: TGCGCCAGCCGAGACCCGACAGACACCTATGGCTACACCTTC
J gene: TRBJ2-7; V gene: TRBV5-5; D gene: NA; clone size: NA; CDR3 protein: CASSRRSRDSGIYEQYF; CDR3 DNA: TGTGCCAGCAGCCGCCGATCTAGGGACTCAGGGATCTACGAGCAGTACTTC
J gene: TRBJ2-1; V gene: TRBV5-1; D gene: TRBD1; clone size: NA; CDR3 protein: CASSFTGTGERRQFF; CDR3 DNA: TGCGCCAGCAGCTTCACCGGGACAGGGGAAAGGCGCCAGTTCTTC
J gene: TRBJ2-7; V gene: TRBV2; D gene: NA; clone size: NA; CDR3 protein: CAITPAGRSTTYEQYF; CDR3 DNA: TGTGCCATCACCCCGGCGGGGCGGAGCACCACCTACGAGCAGTACTTC
J gene: TRBJ1-5; V gene: TRBV19; D gene: NA; clone size: NA; CDR3 protein: CASSPPARGNQPQHF; CDR3 DNA: TGTGCCAGTAGTCCCCCCGCGCGAGGCAATCAGCCCCAGCATTTT
J gene: TRBJ1-2; V gene: TRBV6-5; D gene: NA; clone size: NA; CDR3 protein: CASSTPGQVKGYTF; CDR3 DNA: TGTGCCAGCAGTACGCCGGGACAAGTGAAGGGCTACACCTTC